This paragraph reports one T cell receptor beta chain. What it binds is not known. The missing CDR3 end, 3 residues past where the read stops, is filled in from the germline J gene. Each participant carried one incident cervical HPV16 infection only. HPV was found by MY09/MY11 PCR and dot-blot genotyping. This sample stems from a study of T cells in women clearing cervical HPV infection. As for the study in general: Controls gave blood once infection was undetectable; cases at lesion identification. Study results and limitations: TRBV6-7 abundance was lower in cases than controls (around 0.1% versus 0.15%).

Clones were sequenced by immunoSEQ multiplex PCR, and TCRdb holds only the in-frame ones, with some missing. In all, the sample yields about 20,000 clones. CDR3 length: 14 residues. The germline V gene has CDR1 SNHLY and CDR2 FYNNEI. Trimming took off 0 bases at V and 2 bases at J, with 5 bases between the two ends. The sequenced material came from blood buffy coat. The receptor's source is a woman between 18 and 69 years old with a cervical HPV16 infection that either progressed to CIN3+ or cleared (not recorded which). The gene calls are TRBV2 and TRBJ1-5; a possible D gene is TRBD1 (5 bases). The sequenced CDR3 bases are TGTGCCAGCAGTGAAGCAGGGGGCAATCAGCCC. Translation gives CASSEAGGNQP. The complete CDR3 sequence is CASSEAGGNQPQHF.